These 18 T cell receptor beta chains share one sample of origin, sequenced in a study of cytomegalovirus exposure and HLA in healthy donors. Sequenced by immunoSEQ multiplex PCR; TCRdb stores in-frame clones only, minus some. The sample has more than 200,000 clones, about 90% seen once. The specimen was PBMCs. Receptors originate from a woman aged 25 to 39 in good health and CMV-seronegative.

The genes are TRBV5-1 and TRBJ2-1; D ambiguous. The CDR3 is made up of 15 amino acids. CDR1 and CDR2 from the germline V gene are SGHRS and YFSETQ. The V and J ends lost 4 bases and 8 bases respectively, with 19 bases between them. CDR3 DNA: TGCGCCAGCAGCGACCCGGGCGCCGGATTCGATGAGCAGTTCTTC. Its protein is CASSDPGAGFDEQFF.

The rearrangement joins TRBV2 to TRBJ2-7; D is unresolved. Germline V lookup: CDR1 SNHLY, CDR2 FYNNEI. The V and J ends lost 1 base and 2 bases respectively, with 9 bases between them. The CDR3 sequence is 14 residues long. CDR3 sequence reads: CASSEDAYPYEQYF. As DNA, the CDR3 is TGTGCCAGCAGTGAAGATGCTTACCCCTACGAGCAGTACTTC.

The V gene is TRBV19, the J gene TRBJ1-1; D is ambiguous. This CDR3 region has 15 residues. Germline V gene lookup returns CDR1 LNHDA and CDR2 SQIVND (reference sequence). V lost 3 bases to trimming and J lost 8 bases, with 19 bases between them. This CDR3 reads CASSIGLGLSTEAFF. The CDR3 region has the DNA TGTGCCAGTAGTATTGGTTTAGGGTTATCCACCGAAGCTTTCTTT.

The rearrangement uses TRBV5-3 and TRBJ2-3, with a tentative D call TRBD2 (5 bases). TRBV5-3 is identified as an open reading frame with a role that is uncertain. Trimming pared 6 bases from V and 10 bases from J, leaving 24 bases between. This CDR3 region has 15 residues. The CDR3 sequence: CARIIVTILTTAQYF. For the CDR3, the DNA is TGTGCCAGAATCATCGTGACTATACTGACTACTGCGCAGTATTTT.

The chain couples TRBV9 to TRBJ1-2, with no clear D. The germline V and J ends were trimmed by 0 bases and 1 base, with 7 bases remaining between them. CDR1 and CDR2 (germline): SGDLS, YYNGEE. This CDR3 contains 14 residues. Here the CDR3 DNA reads TGTGCCAGCAGCGTAGGGTGGGGTAACTATGGCTACACCTTC. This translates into CASSVGWGNYGYTF.

This CDR3 is CASSQDPGGPNTGELFF. The CDR3 region has the DNA TGCGCCAGCAGCCAAGACCCAGGGGGCCCGAACACCGGGGAGCTGTTTTTT. This chain joins TRBV4-3 and TRBJ2-2, with 8 bases aligning to TRBD1. Trimming at V came to 0 bases and at J to 0 bases, leaving 3 bases not matched to a gene. The CDR3 contains 17 residues. Germline V CDR1 and CDR2: LGHNA, YSLEER.

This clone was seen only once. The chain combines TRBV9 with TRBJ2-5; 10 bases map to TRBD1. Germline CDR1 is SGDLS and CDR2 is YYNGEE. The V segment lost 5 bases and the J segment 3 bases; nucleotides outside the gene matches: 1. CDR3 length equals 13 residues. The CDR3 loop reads CASRGTGEETQYF. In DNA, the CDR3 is TGTGCCAGCAGGGGGACAGGGGAAGAGACCCAGTACTTC.

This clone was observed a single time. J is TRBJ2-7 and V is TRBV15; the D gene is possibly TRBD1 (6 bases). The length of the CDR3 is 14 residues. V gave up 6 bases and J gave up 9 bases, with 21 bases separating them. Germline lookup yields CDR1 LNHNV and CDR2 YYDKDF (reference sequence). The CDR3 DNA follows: TGTGCCACCAGGATCGACAGGTCGGTTTCGGGGCAGTACTTC. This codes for CATRIDRSVSGQYF.

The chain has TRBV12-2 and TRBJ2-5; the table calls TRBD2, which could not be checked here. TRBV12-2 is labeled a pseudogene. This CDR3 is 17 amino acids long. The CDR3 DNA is TGTGCAAGTCGCTTAGTCCGGGGAAATTTCGGGGGAGAGACCCAGTACTTC. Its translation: CASRLVRGNFGGETQYF.

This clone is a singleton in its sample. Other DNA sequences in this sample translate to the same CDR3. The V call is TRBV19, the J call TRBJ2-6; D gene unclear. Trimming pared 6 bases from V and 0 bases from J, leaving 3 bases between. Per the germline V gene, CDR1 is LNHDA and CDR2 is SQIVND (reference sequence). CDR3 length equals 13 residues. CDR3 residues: CASRDSGANVLTF. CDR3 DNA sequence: TGTGCCAGTAGGGACTCTGGGGCCAACGTCCTGACTTTC.

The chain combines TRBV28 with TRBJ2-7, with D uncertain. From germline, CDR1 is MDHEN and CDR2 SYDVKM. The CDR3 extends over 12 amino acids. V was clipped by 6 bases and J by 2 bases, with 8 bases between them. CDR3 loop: CASRGSTYEQYF. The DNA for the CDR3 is TGTGCCAGCAGGGGCAGTACCTACGAGCAGTACTTC. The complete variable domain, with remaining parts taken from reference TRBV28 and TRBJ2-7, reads DVKVTQSSRYLVKRTGEKVFLECVQDMDHENMFWYRQDPGLGLRLIYFSYDVKMKEKGDIPEGYSVSREKKERFSLILESASTNQTSMYLCASRGSTYEQYFGPGTRLTVT.

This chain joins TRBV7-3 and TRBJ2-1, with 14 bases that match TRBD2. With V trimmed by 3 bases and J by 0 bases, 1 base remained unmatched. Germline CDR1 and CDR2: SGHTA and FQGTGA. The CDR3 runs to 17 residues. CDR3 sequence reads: CASSFGTSGSSYNEQFF. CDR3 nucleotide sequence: TGTGCCAGCAGCTTTGGGACTAGCGGGAGCTCCTACAATGAGCAGTTCTTC.

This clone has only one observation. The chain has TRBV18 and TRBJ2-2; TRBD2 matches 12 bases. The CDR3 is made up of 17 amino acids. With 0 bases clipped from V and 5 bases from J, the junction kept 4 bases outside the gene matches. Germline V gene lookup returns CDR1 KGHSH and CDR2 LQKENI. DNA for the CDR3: TGTGCCAGCTCACCACCGACTAGCGGGAGAGGAACCGGGGAGCTGTTTTTT. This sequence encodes CASSPPTSGRGTGELFF.

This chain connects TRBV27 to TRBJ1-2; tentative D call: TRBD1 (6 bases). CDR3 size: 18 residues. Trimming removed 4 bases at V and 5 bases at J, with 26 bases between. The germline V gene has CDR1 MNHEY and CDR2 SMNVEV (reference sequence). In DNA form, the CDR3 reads TGTGCCAGCAGTTCCCGAGGGGGGCGCGAGGGTAGAGGATATGGCTACACCTTC. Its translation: CASSSRGGREGRGYGYTF.

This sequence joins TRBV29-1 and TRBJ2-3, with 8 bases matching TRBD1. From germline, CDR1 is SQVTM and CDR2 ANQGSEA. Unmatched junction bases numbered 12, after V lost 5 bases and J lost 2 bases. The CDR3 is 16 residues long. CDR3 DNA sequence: TGCAGCGTTCAAACTCTGCAGGGGGCGCACACAGATACGCAGTATTTT. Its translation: CSVQTLQGAHTDTQYF.

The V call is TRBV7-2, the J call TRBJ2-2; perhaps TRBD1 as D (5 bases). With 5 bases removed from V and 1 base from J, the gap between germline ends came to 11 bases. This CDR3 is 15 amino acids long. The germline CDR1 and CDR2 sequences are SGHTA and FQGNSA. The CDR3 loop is CASSTATGNTGELFF. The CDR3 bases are TGTGCCAGCAGCACAGCCACAGGGAACACCGGGGAGCTGTTTTTT. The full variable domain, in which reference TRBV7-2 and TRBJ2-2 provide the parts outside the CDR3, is GAGVSQSPSNKVTEKGKDVELRCDPISGHTALYWYRQSLGQGLEFLIYFQGNSAPDKSGLPSDRFSAERTGGSVSTLTIQRTQQEDSAVYLCASSTATGNTGELFFGEGSRLTVL.

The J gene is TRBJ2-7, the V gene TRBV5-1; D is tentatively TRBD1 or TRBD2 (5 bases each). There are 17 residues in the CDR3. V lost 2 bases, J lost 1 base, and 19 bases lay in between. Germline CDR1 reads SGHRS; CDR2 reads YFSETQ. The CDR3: CASSLGVVPGSSYEQYF. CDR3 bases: TGCGCCAGCAGCTTAGGGGTCGTCCCGGGGAGTTCCTACGAGCAGTACTTC.

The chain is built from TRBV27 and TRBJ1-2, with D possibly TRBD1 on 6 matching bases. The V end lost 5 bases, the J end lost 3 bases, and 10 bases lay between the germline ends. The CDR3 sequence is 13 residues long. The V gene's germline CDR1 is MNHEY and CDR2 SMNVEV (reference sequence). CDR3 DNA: TGTGCCAGCAGTGGACAGTTCGACTATGGCTACACCTTC. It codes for CASSGQFDYGYTF.